These T cell receptor beta chains were read from a single sample in a study of technical replicates of blood from a few donors. Sequencing was performed with immunoSEQ multiplex PCR; in TCRdb, only in-frame clones are kept and a portion is missing. Found here are 90,000 to 100,000 clones, around 95% of them singletons; the top ten hold 0.22%. The source material was T cells isolated from PBMCs. The receptors derive from a human donor in good health. Both conserved end residues are part of each CDR3. The D gene is left open where the match is weak. Clone sizes are given selectively: once, few, many, or a class where the clone is expanded.

V gene,clone size,J gene,D gene,CDR3 DNA,CDR3 protein
TRBV6-1,NA,TRBJ1-1,NA,TGTGCCAGCAGCTCGGGACAGAACACTGAAGCTTTCTTT,CASSSGQNTEAFF
TRBV19,once,TRBJ2-4,TRBD2,TGTGCCAGTACCTCTCCCCTAGCGGGGGGGTTAAACATTCAGTACTTC,CASTSPLAGGLNIQYF
TRBV19,NA,TRBJ1-2,TRBD1,TGTGCCAGTAGAGAACAGGGGAAGTTTAATTATGGCTACACCTTC,CASREQGKFNYGYTF
TRBV6-5,NA,TRBJ2-2,NA,TGTGCCAGCAGTTACCGCGGGGAGAACACCGGGGAGCTGTTTTTT,CASSYRGENTGELFF
TRBV5-1,NA,TRBJ2-5,TRBD2,TGCGCCAGCAGCTCGGGGGGAGAGACCCAGTACTTC,CASSSGGETQYF
TRBV11-2,NA,TRBJ1-1,NA,TGTGCCAGCAGCCTAACAGGGACCGGGAACACTGAAGCTTTCTTT,CASSLTGTGNTEAFF
TRBV7-8,NA,TRBJ1-5,NA,TGTGCCAGCAGCCCACGTCCGCCAGGCGGGGCAACCAATCAGCCCCAGCATTTT,CASSPRPPGGATNQPQHF
TRBV2,NA,TRBJ1-2,NA,TGTGCCAGCAGTCAACAGGGTAACTATGGCTACACCTTC,CASSQQGNYGYTF
TRBV5-6,NA,TRBJ1-1,TRBD1,TGTGCCAGCACCTGGACCGGGACAGGAAAGGGCACTGAAGCTTTCTTT,CASTWTGTGKGTEAFF
TRBV7-9,once,TRBJ1-1,NA,TGTGCCAGCAGCCCAGGGGCATCAGGGGAAGACACTGAAGCTTTCTTT,CASSPGASGEDTEAFF
TRBV28,NA,TRBJ1-1,NA,TGTGCCAGCAGTACAGGGTTCAACACTGAAGCTTTCTTT,CASSTGFNTEAFF
TRBV29-1,NA,TRBJ1-2,NA,TGCAGCGTTGAACCGGGGTTCAGCGGCTACACCTTC,CSVEPGFSGYTF
TRBV27,NA,TRBJ1-1,NA,TGTGCCAGCAGTTTAAATCGAGGAACTGAAGCTTTCTTT,CASSLNRGTEAFF
TRBV28,NA,TRBJ2-1,TRBD2,TGTGCCAGCAGGGGACTAGCGAACAATGAGCAGTTCTTC,CASRGLANNEQFF
TRBV7-9,NA,TRBJ2-5,NA,TGTGCCAGCAGCTTATTACAGAAAGGAAAAAGAGAGACCCAGTACTTC,CASSLLQKGKRETQYF
TRBV11-2,once,TRBJ2-7,NA,TGTGCCAGCAGCTTAGTGGTGGCATCGTCCTACGAGCAGTACTTC,CASSLVVASSYEQYF
TRBV30,NA,TRBJ2-3,NA,TGTGCCTGGACGGGAAGCGGCAACACAGATACGCAGTATTTT,CAWTGSGNTDTQYF
TRBV5-1,NA,TRBJ1-1,NA,TGCGCCAGCAGCTTGGGACATGGAGGAAACCCGGCTGAAGCTTTCTTT,CASSLGHGGNPAEAFF
TRBV11-2,NA,TRBJ2-5,NA,TGTGCCAGCAGCTCCCAGCTGGGTGCGGGGTGGGGTGAGACCCAGTACTTC,CASSSQLGAGWGETQYF
TRBV11-3,NA,TRBJ2-3,TRBD1,TGTGCCAGCAGCTTGGGCCGGACAGGGGATAGCACAGATACGCAGTATTTT,CASSLGRTGDSTDTQYF
TRBV19,NA,TRBJ1-3,NA,TGTGCCAGTAGTAGCAAGGGGGGGGCAAAAGGAAACACCATATATTTT,CASSSKGGAKGNTIYF
TRBV9,NA,TRBJ2-5,TRBD1,TGTGCCAGCAGCGAAGGGACAGGGGTGGCCAAAGAGACCCAGTACTTC,CASSEGTGVAKETQYF
TRBV7-6,NA,TRBJ2-1,TRBD1,TGTGCCAGCAGCTTTGAAAGGGGGCCCAATGAGCAGTTCTTC,CASSFERGPNEQFF
TRBV9,few,TRBJ1-2,NA,TGTGCCAGCACGAAACCTGGACTAACTAAGGATGGCTACACCTTC,CASTKPGLTKDGYTF
TRBV10-1,NA,TRBJ1-1,TRBD1,TGCGCCAGCAGTAGGGACAGCTCGAACACTGAAGCTTTCTTT,CASSRDSSNTEAFF
TRBV28,NA,TRBJ2-7,TRBD1,TGTGCCAGCAGCTTACAGGGGCGGTTGGGCTACGAGCAGTACTTC,CASSLQGRLGYEQYF
TRBV7-9,NA,TRBJ1-1,TRBD1,TGTGCCAGCAGCTCTCAGGGGGGCGAAGCTTTCTTT,CASSSQGGEAFF
TRBV7-9,NA,TRBJ2-5,NA,TGTGCCAGCACCAGGGGGGTTGGAGAGACCCAGTACTTC,CASTRGVGETQYF
TRBV10-2,NA,TRBJ2-3,NA,TGCGCCAGCAGTGAGCAGGGGGATACGCAGTATTTT,CASSEQGDTQYF
TRBV4-1,NA,TRBJ2-5,TRBD2,TGCGCCAGCAGCCCGGGACTAGCGGGGACCGCGGAAGAGACCCAGTACTTC,CASSPGLAGTAEETQYF
TRBV27,NA,TRBJ2-7,NA,TGTGCCAGCAGTTTATCGGGGGGTCCCTCCTACGAGCAGTACTTC,CASSLSGGPSYEQYF
TRBV25-1,NA,TRBJ1-4,TRBD1,TGTGCCAGCAGTGGGGACAGGGAGGAAAAACTGTTTTTT,CASSGDREEKLFF
TRBV29-1,NA,TRBJ1-1,NA,TGCAGCGTTGTAGCGGGATTGGGCACTGAAGCTTTCTTT,CSVVAGLGTEAFF
TRBV29-1,NA,TRBJ2-7,NA,TGCAGCGTTGATAGCGGAAGCTACGAGCAGTACTTC,CSVDSGSYEQYF
TRBV27,NA,TRBJ2-7,NA,TGTGCCAGCAGTTTTTTGGGGGGTACTCGATACGAGCAGTACTTC,CASSFLGGTRYEQYF
TRBV6-1,NA,TRBJ1-2,TRBD1,TGTGCCAGCAGCTCGACGACAGGGGACTATGGCTACACCTTC,CASSSTTGDYGYTF
TRBV9,few,TRBJ1-1,NA,TGTGCCAGCAGCGTAGATCCCCAGGTTAACACTGAAGCTTTCTTT,CASSVDPQVNTEAFF
TRBV25-1,once,TRBJ2-3,TRBD2,TGTGCCAGCACCACTAGCGGGGGGTCGCAGTATTTT,CASTTSGGSQYF
TRBV30,NA,TRBJ1-3,NA,TGTGCCTGGTCGAACGGTGGAAACACCATATATTTT,CAWSNGGNTIYF
TRBV7-9,once,TRBJ1-4,NA,TGTGCCAGCAGTTACCCGACAGGAGCAACTAATGAAAAACTGTTTTTT,CASSYPTGATNEKLFF
TRBV5-1,NA,TRBJ1-4,NA,TGCGCCAGCAGCTCCGGACAACGGAATGAAAAACTGTTTTTT,CASSSGQRNEKLFF